One sample yielded the 27 T cell receptor beta chains listed below, sequenced in a study of tumor and adjacent non-tumor tissue in lung cancer. TCRbeta libraries were built with three rounds of nested PCR, modified from ARM-PCR. One entry per CDR3 protein, called by TCRdb with MiXCR from the multiplex PCR reads. The sample yields some 78,000 distinct CDR3 sequences, 65% to 90% seen once. No cell sorting was done before RNA was extracted from the tissue. Sequenced: lung tumor tissue. All receptors derive from a woman between 45 and 60 years old with non-small cell lung cancer.

The rearrangement links TRBV6-1 to TRBJ2-5; no clear D. Trimming took 8 bases from V and 0 from J, leaving 13 bases between them. This CDR3 region has 14 residues. Germline values: CDR1 MNHNS, CDR2 SASEGT. The CDR3 sequence is CASGVPVNQETQYF. In nucleotides, the CDR3 is TGTGCCAGCGGTGTTCCCGTGAACCAAGAGACCCAGTACTTC.

The V and J genes are TRBV20-1 and TRBJ2-1, with D possibly TRBD2 on 6 matching bases. CDR3 size: 18 residues. V was pared by 6 bases and J by 0 bases, with 24 bases between. Germline V gene data show CDR1 as DFQATT and CDR2 as SNEGSKA (reference sequence). This CDR3 is CSAPQLAVGLSSYNEQFF. The CDR3 DNA is TGCAGTGCGCCACAACTAGCTGTAGGGCTGAGCTCCTACAATGAGCAGTTCTTC.

Worth noting for this clonotype: Its ends do not fully match the called genes, so a read error is possible. The chain carries TRBV20-1 and TRBJ2-1; no definite D call. The germline gives CDR1 DFQATT, CDR2 SNEGSKA (reference sequence). The CDR3 loop spans 11 amino acids. The CDR3 loop reads CSARDHNEQLF. CDR3 in DNA: TGCAGTGCTAGGGACCACAATGAGCAGTTATTC.

This chain connects TRBV11-2 to TRBJ2-1; D is undetermined. Germline values: CDR1 SGHAT, CDR2 FQNNGV. V lost 5 bases and J lost 9, with 11 bases in between. This CDR3 spans 12 amino acids. This chain's CDR3 is CASSVSTAEQFF. The CDR3 DNA sequence: TGTGCCAGCAGCGTAAGCACCGCTGAGCAGTTCTTC.

Only a few counts were recorded for this clonotype. The chain is built from TRBV18 and TRBJ2-7, with TRBD1 identical over 8 bases. V was pared by 5 bases and J by 7 bases, with 1 base of the junction left unmatched. The germline gives CDR1 KGHSH, CDR2 LQKENI. This CDR3 is 11 amino acids long. CDR3 sequence: CASSGQGEQYF. Written as DNA, the CDR3 is TGTGCCAGCTCAGGACAGGGAGAGCAGTACTTC. Variable domain in full (rest from reference TRBV18 and TRBJ2-7): NAGVMQNPRHLVRRRGQEARLRCSPMKGHSHVYWYRQLPEEGLKFMVYLQKENIIDESGMPKERFSAEFPKEGPSILRIQQVVRGDSAAYFCASSGQGEQYFGPGTRLTVT.

This chain connects TRBV30 to TRBJ2-2; 10 bases fit TRBD1. The V gene end was trimmed by 3 bases and the J gene end by 4 bases; junction bases not matched to a gene: 5. Per the germline V gene, CDR1 is GTSNPN and CDR2 is SVGIG (reference sequence). This CDR3 region has 15 residues. As DNA, the CDR3 is TGTGCCTGGAGCCCGACAGGGGGCGGCACCGGGGAGCTGTTTTTT. Translated: CAWSPTGGGTGELFF.

With regard to this clonotype: Likely a read error: the CDR3 ends without its conserved phenylalanine or tryptophan. This chain links TRBV12-3 or TRBV12-4 with TRBJ2-2, with 9 bases matching TRBD2. This CDR3 has 16 residues. The CDR3 loop is CASTLFLLAGNGELFC. The CDR3 nucleotides are TGTGCCAGCACTTTATTTCTCCTAGCGGGAAATGGGGAGCTGTTTTGT.

In this sample, this clonotype turned up once. V is TRBV12-3 or TRBV12-4 and J is TRBJ2-3; D gene unclear. CDR3 length: 15 residues. The ends were cut back, 11 bases at V and 0 bases at J, with 18 bases in the middle. The CDR3 here is CAGSLKTLSTDTQYF. The CDR3 DNA sequence: TGTGCCGGTAGTTTAAAGACACTAAGCACAGATACGCAGTATTTT.

With regard to this clonotype: The conserved phenylalanine or tryptophan normally closing the CDR3 is absent here, so this likely arose from a read error. The chain carries TRBV29-1 and TRBJ1-2; 10 nucleotides match TRBD1. Germline V gene data show CDR1 as SQVTM and CDR2 as ANQGSEA. CDR3 length: 12 residues. V dropped 7 bases and J dropped 9; count of bases not matched to a gene: 8. The CDR3 DNA is TGCAGCGCCCACGGACAGGGGGTTTGCTACACCTCC. Protein sequence: CSAHGQGVCYTS.

Note on this clonotype: The junction differs from germline at one of its ends, possibly a read error. This sequence joins TRBV28 and TRBJ2-2; weak D call: TRBD1 (5 bases). The germline CDR1 and CDR2 sequences are MDHEN and SYDVKM. The CDR3 consists of 16 residues. The chain's CDR3 is CTSSSYRRTNTGELFF. In DNA form, the CDR3 reads TGTACCAGCAGTTCCTACAGGAGAACGAACACCGGGGAGCTGTTTTTT.

With regard to this clonotype: One end of the junction fails to match germline, which may point to a read error. V usage is TRBV6-1 and J usage is TRBJ2-1; 8 bases fit TRBD1. The CDR3 sequence is 16 residues long. Germline V gene data show CDR1 as MNHNS and CDR2 as SASEGT. The CDR3 region has the DNA TGTGCCAGCAGCGTTCCAGGGGGCGGAGAGATCAATGGGCAGTTCTTC. It translates to CASSVPGGGEINGQFF.

As for this clonotype: A read error is likely, as this CDR3 ends without the conserved phenylalanine or tryptophan. This chain joins TRBV6-1 and TRBJ1-5, with D possibly being TRBD1 (6 bases). Looked up from germline, CDR1 is MNHNS and CDR2 is SASEGT. CDR3 size: 13 residues. CDR3 DNA sequence: TGTACCAGCAGTGTCCAGGGGAATCAGCCCCAGCATTTA. This codes for CTSSVQGNQPQHL.

The chain joins TRBV6-6 to TRBJ1-4, with 7 bases that match TRBD1. Germline-derived CDR1 and CDR2 are MNHNY and SVGAGI (reference sequence). V dropped 9 bases and J dropped 7; count of bases not matched to a gene: 20. The CDR3 is 17 amino acids. The CDR3 bases are TGTGCCAGTAGATTACATGGGACAGTGGGTTTTGGTGAAAAACTGTTTTTT. Protein product: CASRLHGTVGFGEKLFF.

With respect to this clonotype: Because it lacks the conserved phenylalanine or tryptophan at the end, this CDR3 is likely a read error. The rearrangement joins TRBV4-2 to TRBJ1-5, with D hard to call. This CDR3 has 17 residues. The V gene's germline CDR1 is LGHNA and CDR2 YNFKEQ. CDR3 protein: CANSLFWARETNQPQHL. The CDR3 DNA reads as TGTGCCAACAGCCTCTTTTGGGCCAGAGAGACAAATCAGCCCCAGCATCTA.

CDR3 sequence reads: CASSQQHAWTEAFF. DNA for the CDR3: TGCGCCAGCAGCCAACAACATGCTTGGACTGAAGCTTTCTTT. The chain employs TRBV4-3 and TRBJ1-1; no definite D call. CDR3 length equals 14 residues. Trimming shortened V by 2 bases and J by 5 bases, and 12 bases separated the two germline ends. The germline CDR1 and CDR2 sequences are LGHNA and YSLEER.

A note on this clonotype: One end of the junction does not line up with germline, which may come from a read error. This chain uses TRBV4-2 with TRBJ2-3; TRBD2 aligns across 7 bases. The CDR3 is made up of 16 amino acids. Germline loops: CDR1 LGHNA, CDR2 YNFKEQ. The CDR3 coding sequence is TGTGACAGCAACCAAGCGGGACTATCGGGAGCAGATACGCAGTATTTT. Its translation is CDSNQAGLSGADTQYF.

In this sample, this clonotype turned up once. A much larger clonotype is one base distant, so this may be a read error. This chain connects TRBV5-1 to TRBJ1-4; no reliable D call. V was cut by 4 bases and J by 0 bases, with 10 bases left in between. There are 15 residues in the CDR3. Germline CDR1 is SGHRS and CDR2 is YFSETQ. CDR3 DNA sequence: TGCGCCAGCAGCCTGGCTCAAGCAACTAATGAAAAACTGTTTTTT. This encodes CASSLAQATNEKLFF.

In regard to this clonotype: Mismatch with germline at one junction end may stem from a read error. This rearrangement joins TRBV6-1 to TRBJ2-7, with 7 bases fitting TRBD2. This CDR3 has 14 residues. Germline V gives CDR1 MNHNS, CDR2 SASEGT. The CDR3 loop reads CASNGRLASYEEYF. For the CDR3, the DNA is TGTGCCAGTAACGGGAGGCTAGCCTCCTACGAGGAGTACTTC.

This clonotype was counted only a few times. This chain links TRBV20-1 with TRBJ1-1, with unresolved D. V was trimmed by 3 bases and J by 10 bases, leaving 15 bases between them. The CDR3 has 12 residues. CDR1 is DFQATT, CDR2 SNEGSKA, per germline (reference sequence). For the CDR3, the DNA is TGCAGTGCTAGTTACCCCGGAGCTGGAGCTTTCTTT. Protein sequence: CSASYPGAGAFF.

A remark on this clonotype: Compared with germline, one end of the junction differs, possibly owing to a read error. V gene TRBV20-1 combines with J gene TRBJ2-7; D perhaps matches TRBD1 (6 bases). The CDR3 loop spans 15 amino acids. Germline lookup yields CDR1 DFQATT and CDR2 SNEGSKA (reference sequence). The CDR3 DNA reads as TGCAGTGTTAGAGATGACAGGTGCCCCGCCGGGGAGCAGTACTTC. The encoded protein is CSVRDDRCPAGEQYF.

As concerns this clonotype: The junction shows a germline mismatch at one end, possibly a read error. V usage is TRBV6-1 and J usage is TRBJ2-1; unclear D gene. Germline lookup yields CDR1 MNHNS and CDR2 SASEGT. There are 13 residues in the CDR3. This CDR3 reads CTSMTAYGNGQFF. CDR3 coding DNA: TGTACCAGCATGACGGCGTACGGCAATGGGCAGTTCTTC.

Comment on this clonotype: The CDR3 ends on some other residue instead of the conserved phenylalanine or tryptophan, so this is likely a read error. V and J are TRBV6-5 and TRBJ1-2, with a weak D call TRBD1 (6 bases). From germline, CDR1 is MNHEY and CDR2 SVGAGI. The CDR3 has 12 residues. The CDR3 nucleotides read TGCGCCAGCAGTTTGTGGGTACAGGGATACACCATT. Amino acids: CASSLWVQGYTI.

Concerning this clonotype itself: A read error may produce the germline difference seen at one junction end. This rearrangement joins TRBV10-3 to TRBJ1-4; no clear D gene. The length of the CDR3 is 15 residues. CDR1 is ENHRY, CDR2 SYGVKD, per germline. CDR3 residues: CTINEPGPSNEKLFF. The CDR3 region has the DNA TGTACCATCAATGAGCCCGGCCCCTCTAATGAAAAACTGTTTTTT.

The chain uses TRBV6-1 and TRBJ1-5; tentative D call: TRBD1 (5 bases). Germline V gene sequence: CDR1 MNHNS, CDR2 SASEGT. The CDR3 covers 12 residues. V lost 10 bases to trimming and J lost 6 bases, with 13 bases between them. The CDR3 coding sequence is TGTGCCATCGGGGCTGGGATTCAGCCCCAGCATTTT. This codes for CAIGAGIQPQHF.

This clonotype was detected ten times or more. The chain recombines TRBV6-1 with TRBJ1-1; 10 bases are shared with TRBD1. Unmatched junction bases numbered 6, after V lost 4 bases and J lost 4 bases. Germline CDR1 is MNHNS and CDR2 is SASEGT. This CDR3 contains 15 residues. The CDR3 sequence: CASSGRQGARTEAFF. CDR3 coding DNA: TGTGCCAGCAGTGGTAGACAGGGGGCGCGCACTGAAGCTTTCTTT.

The table lists this clonotype with a few counts. Since a much larger clone is just one base distant, this may be a read error. The conserved closing phenylalanine or tryptophan is absent in this CDR3, likely reflecting a read error. The rearrangement joins TRBV12-3 or TRBV12-4 to TRBJ1-1; 7 bases fit TRBD1. The CDR3 has 13 amino acids. With V trimmed by 3 bases and J by 3 bases, 1 base remained unmatched. The CDR3 DNA follows: TGTGCCAGCAGTTTCCAGGGGGACACTGAAGCTTTCTCT. It is translated as CASSFQGDTEAFS.

On this clonotype itself: A read error may produce the germline difference seen at one junction end. The rearrangement joins TRBV5-4 to TRBJ1-6; tentatively, D is TRBD1 (6 bases). CDR1 is SGHNT, CDR2 YYREEE, per germline (reference sequence). The CDR3 runs to 15 residues. The CDR3 sequence: CASSLNREAGSSLHF. CDR3 sequence (DNA): TGTGCCAGCAGCTTGAACAGGGAGGCTGGTTCATCCCTCCACTTT.